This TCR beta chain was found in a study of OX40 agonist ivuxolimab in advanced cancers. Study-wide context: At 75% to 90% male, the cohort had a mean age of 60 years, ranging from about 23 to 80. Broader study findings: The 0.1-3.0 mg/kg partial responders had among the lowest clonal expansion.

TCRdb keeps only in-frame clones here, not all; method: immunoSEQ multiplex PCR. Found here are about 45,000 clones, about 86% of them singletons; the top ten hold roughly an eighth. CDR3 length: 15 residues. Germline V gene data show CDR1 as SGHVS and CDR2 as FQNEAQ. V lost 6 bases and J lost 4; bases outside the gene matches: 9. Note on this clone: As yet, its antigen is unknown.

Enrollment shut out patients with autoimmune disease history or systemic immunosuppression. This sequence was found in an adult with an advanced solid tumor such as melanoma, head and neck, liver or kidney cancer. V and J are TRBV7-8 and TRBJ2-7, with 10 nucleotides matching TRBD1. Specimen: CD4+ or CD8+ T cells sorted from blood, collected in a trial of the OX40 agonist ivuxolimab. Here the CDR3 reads CASRRTGTGAYEQYF. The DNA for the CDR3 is TGTGCCAGCAGGCGCACCGGGACAGGGGCTTACGAGCAGTACTTC.